A selection of T cell receptor beta chains follows, all from one sample in a study of blood T cell repertoires in COVID-19. The assay was immunoSEQ multiplex PCR, and TCRdb's table has in-frame clones only and misses some. The repertoire holds 180,000 or so clones, with approximately 87% as singletons. Input material: peripheral blood. These receptors were obtained from a woman aged 55-70 years with COVID-19, enrolled during active disease. CDR3s include the opening cysteine and the closing phenylalanine or tryptophan. A D gene is named only where the DNA matches it firmly.

. TRBV6-2/TRBV6-3 CASSSRGSRIVRYEQYF
. TRBV2 CASSGLAGRQFF
. TRBV27 CASSVQGHTGELFF
. TRBV21-1 CASSYLRQGLYGYTF
TRBD1 TRBV30 CAWSVLTTGTYSPLHF
TRBD1 TRBV6-5 CASTQRGPDGYTF
TRBD1 TRBV15 CATSRGQEARYGYTF
. TRBV30 CAWSEGLSGNTIYF
. TRBV28 CASSRLQLPLHF
TRBD2 TRBV19 CASNGLTSGSPTDTQYF
. TRBV7-2 CASSIHPGVSYEQYF
. TRBV6-6 CASSQVFNEQYF
TRBD2 TRBV6-2/TRBV6-3 CASSRASGRAHTGELFF
TRBD1 TRBV18 CASSRGQGASPLHF
. TRBV20-1 CSARYEEGQFF
. TRBV9 CASSAPSMNTEAFF
TRBD2 TRBV12-5 CASGLVISGSTDTQYF
. TRBV4-1 CASSQGHIMNTEAFF
TRBD1 TRBV11-2 CASSSNRGGYTF
TRBD1 TRBV11-3 CASSPGGRAQYF
TRBD2 TRBV24-1 CATSVLAGVGEQFF
TRBD1 TRBV15 CATSRIPTGVWNQPQHF
. TRBV28 CASSSYARGGYTF
TRBD2 TRBV6-2/TRBV6-3 CASSPLGLAGVYNEQFF
. TRBV5-1 CASSPLSGTDTQYF
. TRBV6-6 CASSYYSDSNQPQHF
. TRBV30 CAWNPGISPLHF
TRBD1 TRBV5-1 CASSDRVNEKLFF
TRBD1 TRBV11-2 CASTRGLNRGLLNTEAFF
TRBD1 TRBV5-1 CASSLTGASNQPQHF
TRBD1 TRBV5-5 CASSLFRDRGTEAFF
TRBD1 TRBV29-1 CSVVLGQGRNEAFF
. TRBV4-3 CASSQESFYEQYF
TRBD1 TRBV5-5 CASSLGQGISGNTIYF
. TRBV11-2 CASSLGAPTGGELFF
TRBD2 TRBV29-1 CSVERLAGSIYNEQFF
. TRBV24-1 CATSEYRGTDTQYF
. TRBV6-5 CASSYGIAGANSPLHF
TRBD1 TRBV6-5 CASRRQGSNEKLFF
TRBD1 TRBV9 CASSAQTGGGYEQYF
TRBD2 TRBV9 CASSESPQLAGQETQYF
. TRBV11-2 CASSLESLGGLGETQYF
. TRBV7-2 CASSLGVASAYEQYF
TRBD2 TRBV10-3 CATATSGKQETQYF
TRBD1 TRBV11-2 CASSSLGQGKGYTF
TRBD1 TRBV28 CASSYYYPITGGGTEAFF
TRBD2 TRBV5-6 CASSFRTSGTAYEQYF
TRBD2 TRBV6-5 CASSYGGRAYEQFF
TRBD1 TRBV7-2 CASSLKQGGEAFF
TRBD1 TRBV28 CASRAGTGAGRTEAFF
. TRBV6-2/TRBV6-3 CASSNLYEQYF
. TRBV4-1 CASRRAGFGDNEQFF
. TRBV6-4 CASRVSPPTQYF
TRBD1 TRBV5-4 CASSVPTGISYGYTF
TRBD1 TRBV7-9 CASSPGQGNTEAFF
TRBD1 TRBV5-8 CASSWGTGGVTDTQYF
TRBD1 TRBV7-2 CASRPTGGGYEQYF
TRBD2 TRBV4-2 CASSGGLAGLSSYNEQFF
TRBD1 TRBV19 CASSTPRGQGFHGYTF